The 9 T cell receptor beta chains given below trace back to one sample, sequenced in a study of T cell responses to AZD1222 COVID-19 vaccine. Clones were sequenced by immunoSEQ multiplex PCR, and TCRdb holds only the in-frame ones, with some missing. In the table there are 120,000 to 150,000 clones, more than 70% of which are singletons. This material consisted of peripheral blood, taken on day 0 of AZD1222 vaccination. The receptors come from an adult in good health.

The genes are TRBV11-3 and TRBJ2-7; 7 positions agree with TRBD2. CDR1 SGHNT and CDR2 YENEEA come from the germline V gene. Trimming removed 1 base from V and 5 bases from J; junction bases left unmatched: 2. The CDR3 is made up of 13 amino acids. Here the CDR3 DNA reads TGTGCCAGCAGCTTAGTGGGAGGGGACGAGCAGTACTTC. It is translated as CASSLVGGDEQYF.

This clone appeared a few times. As DNA, the CDR3 is TGTGCCAGCAGTGTGGGCCGGGGCGCACTCTATGGCTACACCTTC. It encodes CASSVGRGALYGYTF. V usage is TRBV2 and J usage is TRBJ1-2; TRBD1 is a possible D gene (5 bases). The CDR3 covers 15 residues. Per the germline V gene, CDR1 is SNHLY and CDR2 is FYNNEI. Trimming left V 4 bases short and J 4 bases short, with 16 bases between.

V usage is TRBV14 and J usage is TRBJ2-3; 10 bases line up with TRBD2. V trimming: 3 bases; J trimming: 5 bases; junction bases outside the gene matches: 8. The germline gives CDR1 SGHDN, CDR2 FVKESK. The CDR3 has 16 amino acids. The CDR3 sequence is CASSQILAGRKDTQYF. The CDR3 DNA is TGTGCCAGCAGCCAGATACTAGCGGGAAGGAAAGATACGCAGTATTTT.

This chain connects TRBV4-3 to TRBJ1-2, with D hard to call. The CDR3 consists of 15 residues. Trimming stripped 4 bases from V and 5 bases from J, with 17 bases between. Germline values: CDR1 LGHNA, CDR2 YSLEER. The CDR3 loop is CASSPGESGQYGYTF. The CDR3 nucleotides are TGCGCCAGCAGCCCCGGCGAGTCGGGTCAATATGGCTACACCTTC.

The rearrangement uses TRBV5-4 and TRBJ1-6; D remains unclear. CDR3 length equals 15 residues. Trimming left V 4 bases short and J 4 bases short, with 12 bases between. Germline lookup yields CDR1 SGHNT and CDR2 YYREEE (reference sequence). The CDR3 DNA sequence: TGTGCCAGCAGCGCGACGACGAATTATAATTCACCCCTCCACTTT. This sequence encodes CASSATTNYNSPLHF.

This clone appeared once. The chain carries TRBV4-2 and TRBJ1-4; no definite D call. The CDR3 sequence is 15 residues long. Germline CDR1 reads LGHNA; CDR2 reads YNFKEQ. Trimming removed 3 bases at V and 4 bases at J, with 12 bases between. The CDR3 DNA sequence: TGTGCCAGCAGCCAGGAAGGGCAGATTAATGAAAAACTGTTTTTT. As protein: CASSQEGQINEKLFF.

The rearrangement links TRBV5-1 to TRBJ1-2; D gene ambiguous. The CDR3 is made up of 16 amino acids. Trimming cost V 0 bases and J 7 bases, with 19 bases left between them. Germline CDR1 is SGHRS and CDR2 is YFSETQ. CDR3 region: CASSLESRGLGGGYTF. As DNA, the CDR3 is TGCGCCAGCAGCTTGGAGTCTCGTGGGCTCGGAGGTGGCTACACCTTC.

Regarding this clone: A junction end diverges from the germline sequence, so it may reflect a read error. The chain recombines TRBV19 with TRBJ2-7, with 7 bases matching TRBD1. Germline assignment: CDR1 LNHDA and CDR2 SQIVND (reference sequence). This CDR3 comprises 14 residues. CDR3 nucleotides: TGTGCCAGTAGTTTAGAGGGGGCACCCTACGAGCAGTACTTC. The encoded protein is CASSLEGAPYEQYF.

V is TRBV10-2 and J is TRBJ2-1; D is possibly TRBD2 (6 bases). This CDR3 contains 13 residues. Deletions cut 6 bases from V and 7 bases from J, with 13 bases between. Germline values: CDR1 WSHSY, CDR2 SAAADI. In DNA form, the CDR3 reads TGCGCCAGCAGATGGGAGGTGGGGAATGAGCAGTTCTTC. It translates to CASRWEVGNEQFF.